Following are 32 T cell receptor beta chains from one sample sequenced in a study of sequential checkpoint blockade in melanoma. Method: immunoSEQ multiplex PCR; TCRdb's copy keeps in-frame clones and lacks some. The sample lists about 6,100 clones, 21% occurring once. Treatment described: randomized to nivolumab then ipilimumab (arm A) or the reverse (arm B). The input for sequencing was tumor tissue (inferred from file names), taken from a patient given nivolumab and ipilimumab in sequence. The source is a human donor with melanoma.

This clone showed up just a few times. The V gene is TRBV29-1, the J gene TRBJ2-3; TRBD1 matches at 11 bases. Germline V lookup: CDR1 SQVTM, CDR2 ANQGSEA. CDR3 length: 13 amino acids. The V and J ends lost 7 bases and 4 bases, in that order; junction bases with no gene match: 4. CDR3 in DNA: TGCAGCGCCCGGGACAGGGGGTCAGATACGCAGTATTTT. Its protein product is CSARDRGSDTQYF.

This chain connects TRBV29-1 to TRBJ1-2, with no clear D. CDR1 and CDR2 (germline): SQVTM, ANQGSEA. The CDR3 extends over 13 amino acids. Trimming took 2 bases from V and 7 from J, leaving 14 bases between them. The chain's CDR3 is CSVESGAEGGYTF. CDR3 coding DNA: TGCAGCGTTGAATCAGGAGCGGAGGGTGGCTACACCTTC. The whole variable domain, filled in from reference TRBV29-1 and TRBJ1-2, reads SAVISQKPSRDICQRGTSLTIQCQVDSQVTMMFWYRQQPGQSLTLIATANQGSEATYESGFVIDKFPISRPNLTFSTLTVSNMSPEDSSIYLCSVESGAEGGYTFGSGTRLTVV.

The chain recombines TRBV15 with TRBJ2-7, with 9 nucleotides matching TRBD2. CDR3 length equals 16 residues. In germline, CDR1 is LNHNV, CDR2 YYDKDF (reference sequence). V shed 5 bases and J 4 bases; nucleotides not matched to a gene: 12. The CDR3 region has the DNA TGTGCCACCAGCCCCGGAACCCCGGGACTAGCTTACGAGCAGTACTTC. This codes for CATSPGTPGLAYEQYF.

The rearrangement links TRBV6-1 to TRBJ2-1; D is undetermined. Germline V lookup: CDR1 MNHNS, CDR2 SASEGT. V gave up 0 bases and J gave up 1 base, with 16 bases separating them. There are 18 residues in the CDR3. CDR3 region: CASSEALRIEWSYNEQFF. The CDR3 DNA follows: TGTGCCAGCAGTGAAGCGCTTCGGATTGAGTGGTCCTACAATGAGCAGTTCTTC.

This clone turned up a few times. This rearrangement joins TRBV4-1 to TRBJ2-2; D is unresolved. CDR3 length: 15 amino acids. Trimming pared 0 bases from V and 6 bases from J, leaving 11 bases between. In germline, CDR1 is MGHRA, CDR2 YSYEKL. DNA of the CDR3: TGCGCCAGCAGCCAAGATTTTGGGGTTGCCGGGGAGCTGTTTTTT. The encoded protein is CASSQDFGVAGELFF.

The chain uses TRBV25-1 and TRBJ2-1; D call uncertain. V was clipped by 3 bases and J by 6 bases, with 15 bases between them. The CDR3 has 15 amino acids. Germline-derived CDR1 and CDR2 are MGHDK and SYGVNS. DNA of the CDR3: TGTGCCAGCAGTGAGTCCGCAGTAGGACGCAATGAGCAGTTCTTC. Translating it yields CASSESAVGRNEQFF.

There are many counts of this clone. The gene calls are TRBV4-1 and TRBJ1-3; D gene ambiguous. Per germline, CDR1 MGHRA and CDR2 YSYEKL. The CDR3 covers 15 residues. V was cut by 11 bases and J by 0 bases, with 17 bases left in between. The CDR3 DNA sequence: TGCGCCGCTGGTCCCGGGCTCCACTCTGGAAACACCATATATTTT. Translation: CAAGPGLHSGNTIYF.

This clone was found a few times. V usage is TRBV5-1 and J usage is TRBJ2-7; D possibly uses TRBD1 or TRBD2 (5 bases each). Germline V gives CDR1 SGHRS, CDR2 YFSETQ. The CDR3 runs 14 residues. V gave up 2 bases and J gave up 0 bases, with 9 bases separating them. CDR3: CASSFGGSSYEQYF. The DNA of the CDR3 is TGCGCCAGCAGCTTTGGGGGTAGCTCCTACGAGCAGTACTTC.

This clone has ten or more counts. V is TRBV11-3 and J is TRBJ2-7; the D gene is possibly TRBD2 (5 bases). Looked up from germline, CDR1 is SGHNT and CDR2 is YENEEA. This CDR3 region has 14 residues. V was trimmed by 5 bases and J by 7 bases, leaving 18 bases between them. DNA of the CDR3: TGTGCCAGCAGCCTTAGGCCAGGCACGGGGGAGCAGTACTTC. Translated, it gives CASSLRPGTGEQYF.

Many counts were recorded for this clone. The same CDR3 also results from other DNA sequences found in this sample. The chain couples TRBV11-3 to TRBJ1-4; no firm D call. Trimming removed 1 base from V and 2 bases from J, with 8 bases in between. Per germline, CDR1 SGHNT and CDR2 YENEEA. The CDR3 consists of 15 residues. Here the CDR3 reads CASSLVLGTNEKLFF. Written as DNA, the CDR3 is TGTGCCAGCAGCTTAGTTCTTGGGACTAATGAAAAACTGTTTTTT.

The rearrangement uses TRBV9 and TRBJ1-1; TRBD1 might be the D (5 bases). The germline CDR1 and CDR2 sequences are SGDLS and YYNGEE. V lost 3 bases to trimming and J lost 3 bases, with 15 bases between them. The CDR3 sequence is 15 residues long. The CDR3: CASSAHGAGHTEAFF. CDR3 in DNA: TGTGCCAGCAGCGCCCACGGGGCCGGGCACACTGAAGCTTTCTTT.

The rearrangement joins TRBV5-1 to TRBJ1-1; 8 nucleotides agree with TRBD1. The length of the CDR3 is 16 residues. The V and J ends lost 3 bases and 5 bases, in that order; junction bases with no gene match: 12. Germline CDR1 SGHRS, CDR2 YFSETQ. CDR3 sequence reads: CASSSSQGAQGTEAFF. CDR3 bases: TGCGCCAGCAGCTCGTCTCAGGGGGCGCAGGGAACTGAAGCTTTCTTT.

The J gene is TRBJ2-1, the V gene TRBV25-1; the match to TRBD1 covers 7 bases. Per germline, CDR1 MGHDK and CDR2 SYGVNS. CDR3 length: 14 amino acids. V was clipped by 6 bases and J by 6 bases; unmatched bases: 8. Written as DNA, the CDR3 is TGTGCCAGCAGAAGACAGGGTGTCAGCAATGAGCAGTTCTTC. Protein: CASRRQGVSNEQFF.

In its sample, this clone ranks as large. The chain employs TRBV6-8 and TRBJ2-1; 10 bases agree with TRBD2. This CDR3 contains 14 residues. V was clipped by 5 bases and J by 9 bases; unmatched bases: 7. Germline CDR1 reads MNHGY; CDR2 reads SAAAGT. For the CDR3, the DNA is TGTGCCAGCAGTACCCTCGGACTAGCGGTTGAGCAGTTCTTC. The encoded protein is CASSTLGLAVEQFF.

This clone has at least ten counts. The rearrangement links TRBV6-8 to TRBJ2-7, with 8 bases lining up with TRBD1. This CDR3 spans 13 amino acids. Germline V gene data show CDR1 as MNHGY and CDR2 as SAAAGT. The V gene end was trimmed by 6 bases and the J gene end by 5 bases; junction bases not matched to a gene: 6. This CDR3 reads CASSGQGFNEQYF. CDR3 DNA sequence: TGTGCCAGCAGCGGACAGGGTTTCAACGAGCAGTACTTC.

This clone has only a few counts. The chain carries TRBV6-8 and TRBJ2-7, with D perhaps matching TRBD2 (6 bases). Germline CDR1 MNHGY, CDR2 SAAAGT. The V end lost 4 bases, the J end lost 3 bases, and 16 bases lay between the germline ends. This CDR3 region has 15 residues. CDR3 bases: TGTGCCAGCAGTTCCGGGCCGGGGGTAAGCTACGAGCAGTACTTC. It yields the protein CASSSGPGVSYEQYF.

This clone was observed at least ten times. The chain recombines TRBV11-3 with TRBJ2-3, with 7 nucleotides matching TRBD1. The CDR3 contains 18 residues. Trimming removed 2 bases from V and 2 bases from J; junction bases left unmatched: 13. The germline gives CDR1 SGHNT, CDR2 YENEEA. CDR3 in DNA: TGTGCCAGCAGCTTATTCCTACCGGGACAGTATTCCACAGATACGCAGTATTTT. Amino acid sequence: CASSLFLPGQYSTDTQYF.

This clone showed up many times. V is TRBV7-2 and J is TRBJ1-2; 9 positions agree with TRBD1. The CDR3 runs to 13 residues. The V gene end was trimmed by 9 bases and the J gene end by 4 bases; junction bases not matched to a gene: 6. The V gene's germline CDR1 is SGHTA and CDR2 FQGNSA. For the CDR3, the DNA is TGTGCCAGTCGCAGACAGGGGGTCTATGGCTACACCTTC. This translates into CASRRQGVYGYTF.

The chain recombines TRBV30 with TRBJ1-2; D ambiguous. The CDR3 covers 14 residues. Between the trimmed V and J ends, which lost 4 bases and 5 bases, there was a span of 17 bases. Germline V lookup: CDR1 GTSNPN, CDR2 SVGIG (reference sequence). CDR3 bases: TGTGCCTGGACCGATGGCGCGGAGGTTTATGGCTACACCTTC. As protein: CAWTDGAEVYGYTF. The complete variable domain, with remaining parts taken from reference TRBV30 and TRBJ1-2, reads SQTIHQWPATLVQPVGSPLSLECTVEGTSNPNLYWYRQAAGRGLQLLFYSVGIGQISSEVPQNLSASRPQDRQFILSSKKLLLSDSGFYLCAWTDGAEVYGYTFGSGTRLTVV.

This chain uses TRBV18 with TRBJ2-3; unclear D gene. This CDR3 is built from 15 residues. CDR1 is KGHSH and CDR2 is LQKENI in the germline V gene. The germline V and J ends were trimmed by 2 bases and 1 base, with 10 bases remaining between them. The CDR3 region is CASSPVKQGTDTQYF. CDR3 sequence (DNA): TGTGCCAGCTCACCAGTGAAGCAGGGCACAGATACGCAGTATTTT.

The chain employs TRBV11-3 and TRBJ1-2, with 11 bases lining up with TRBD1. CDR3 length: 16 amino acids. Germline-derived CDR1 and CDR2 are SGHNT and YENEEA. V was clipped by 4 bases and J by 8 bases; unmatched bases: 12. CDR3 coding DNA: TGTGCCAGCAGCTACGGACAGGGGGCGCGAGTACGCGGCTACACCTTC. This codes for CASSYGQGARVRGYTF. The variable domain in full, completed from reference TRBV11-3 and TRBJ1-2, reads EAGVVQSPRYKIIEKKQPVAFWCNPISGHNTLYWYLQNLGQGPELLIRYENEEAVDDSQLPKDRFSAERLKGVDSTLKIQPAELGDSAVYLCASSYGQGARVRGYTFGSGTRLTVV.

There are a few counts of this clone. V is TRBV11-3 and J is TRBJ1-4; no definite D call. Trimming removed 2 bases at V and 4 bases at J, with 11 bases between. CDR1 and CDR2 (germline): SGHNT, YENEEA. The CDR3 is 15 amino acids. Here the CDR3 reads CASSLNLGYNEKLFF. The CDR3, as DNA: TGTGCCAGCAGCTTAAATTTAGGGTATAATGAAAAACTGTTTTTT.

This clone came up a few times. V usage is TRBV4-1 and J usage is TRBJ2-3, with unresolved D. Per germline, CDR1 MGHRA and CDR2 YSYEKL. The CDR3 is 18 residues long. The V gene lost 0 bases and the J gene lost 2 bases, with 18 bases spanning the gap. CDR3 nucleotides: TGCGCCAGCAGCCAAGAGGGCCCTCAAACCCGGATCACAGATACGCAGTATTTT. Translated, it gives CASSQEGPQTRITDTQYF.

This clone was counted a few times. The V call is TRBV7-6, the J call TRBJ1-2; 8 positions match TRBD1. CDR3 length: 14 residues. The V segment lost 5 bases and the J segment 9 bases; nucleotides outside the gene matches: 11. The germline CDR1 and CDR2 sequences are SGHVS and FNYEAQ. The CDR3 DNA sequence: TGTGCCAGCAGCCCTCCTCCGGGACAGGCTTGCTACACCTTC. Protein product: CASSPPPGQACYTF.

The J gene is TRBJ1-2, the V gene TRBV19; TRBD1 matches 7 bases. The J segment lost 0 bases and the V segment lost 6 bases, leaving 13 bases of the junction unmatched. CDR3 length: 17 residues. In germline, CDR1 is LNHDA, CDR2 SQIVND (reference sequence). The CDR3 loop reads CASSRRATGDPNYGYTF. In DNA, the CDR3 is TGTGCCAGTAGCAGGCGGGCTACAGGGGACCCTAACTATGGCTACACCTTC.

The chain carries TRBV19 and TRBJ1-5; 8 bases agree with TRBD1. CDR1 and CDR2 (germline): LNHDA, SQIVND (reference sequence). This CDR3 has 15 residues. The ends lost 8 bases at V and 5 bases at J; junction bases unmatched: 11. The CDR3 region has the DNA TGTGCCAGTCGAGGGACTGACAGGGGATATCAGCCCCAGCATTTT. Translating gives CASRGTDRGYQPQHF.

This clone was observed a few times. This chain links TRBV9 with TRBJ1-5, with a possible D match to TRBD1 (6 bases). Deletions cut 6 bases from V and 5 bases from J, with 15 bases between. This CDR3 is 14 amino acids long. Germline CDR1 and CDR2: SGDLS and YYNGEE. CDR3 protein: CASTLGGSDQPQHF. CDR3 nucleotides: TGTGCCAGCACCTTAGGGGGGTCGGATCAGCCCCAGCATTTT. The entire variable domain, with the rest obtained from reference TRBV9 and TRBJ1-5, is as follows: DSGVTQTPKHLITATGQRVTLRCSPRSGDLSVYWYQQSLDQGLQFLIQYYNGEERAKGNILERFSAQQFPDLHSELNLSSLELGDSALYFCASTLGGSDQPQHFGDGTRLSIL.

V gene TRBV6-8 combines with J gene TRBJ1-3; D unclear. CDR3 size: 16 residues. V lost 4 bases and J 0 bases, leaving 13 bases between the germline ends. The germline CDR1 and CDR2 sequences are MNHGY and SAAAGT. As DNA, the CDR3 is TGTGCCAGCAGTTCCTCCGTGGCGCACTCTGGAAACACCATATATTTT. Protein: CASSSSVAHSGNTIYF.

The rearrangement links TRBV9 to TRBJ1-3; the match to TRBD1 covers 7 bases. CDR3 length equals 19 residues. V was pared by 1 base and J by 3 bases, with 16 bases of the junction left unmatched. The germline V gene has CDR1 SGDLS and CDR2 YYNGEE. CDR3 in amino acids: CASSVHSYPQGGLGNTIYF. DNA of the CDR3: TGTGCCAGCAGCGTACACTCCTACCCCCAGGGGGGCCTTGGAAACACCATATATTTT.

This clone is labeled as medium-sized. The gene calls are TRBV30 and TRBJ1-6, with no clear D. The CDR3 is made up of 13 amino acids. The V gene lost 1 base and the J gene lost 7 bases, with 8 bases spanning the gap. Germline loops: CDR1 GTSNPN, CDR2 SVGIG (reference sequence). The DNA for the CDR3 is TGTGCCTGGAGTGACGCTTGGAATTCACCCCTCCACTTT. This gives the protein CAWSDAWNSPLHF.

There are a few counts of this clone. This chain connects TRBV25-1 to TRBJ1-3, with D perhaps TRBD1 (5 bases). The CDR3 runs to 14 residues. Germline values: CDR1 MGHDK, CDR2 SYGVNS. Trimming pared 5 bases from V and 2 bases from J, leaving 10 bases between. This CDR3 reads CASSNGAAGNTIYF. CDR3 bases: TGTGCCAGCAGTAATGGGGCAGCTGGAAACACCATATATTTT.

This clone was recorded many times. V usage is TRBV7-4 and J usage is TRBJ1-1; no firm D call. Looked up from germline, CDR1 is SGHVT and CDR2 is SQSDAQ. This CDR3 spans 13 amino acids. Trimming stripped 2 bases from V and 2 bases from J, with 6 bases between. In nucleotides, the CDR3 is TGTGCCAGCAGCTTAATTCTTAACACTGAAGCTTTCTTT. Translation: CASSLILNTEAFF.